A single sample gave rise to the 14 T cell receptor beta chains below, sequenced in a study of spatial heterogeneity in lung cancer. Study-level results: For expanded intratumoral alpha and beta TCRs, counts tracked tumor mutation counts.

No antigen is known for these receptors. A single record per CDR3 protein comes from TCRdb applying MiXCR to the 5' RACE reads. The top ten clones hold about 30% of a sample with 20,000 to 25,000 distinct CDR3 sequences, around a sixth of them seen once. Noted time point: sample taken at primary tumor resection. The sample in question was lung tumor tissue, obtained at surgery. Receptors originate from a female donor with early-stage non-small cell lung cancer.

The chain employs TRBV28 and TRBJ2-7; D tentatively fits TRBD1 or TRBD2 (6 bases each). The CDR3 length is 15 residues. Deletions cut 5 bases from V and 7 bases from J, with 21 bases between. Germline CDR1 reads MDHEN; CDR2 reads SYDVKM. CDR3 bases: TGTGCCAGCAGTCCACCAACTTCGGGGGCGTCTGAGCAGTACTTC. Amino acids: CASSPPTSGASEQYF.

The chain joins TRBV20-1 to TRBJ2-1, with TRBD2 as a possible D gene (5 bases). This CDR3 spans 17 amino acids. Germline values: CDR1 DFQATT, CDR2 SNEGSKA (reference sequence). Trimming left V 1 base short and J 4 bases short, with 20 bases between. CDR3 in DNA: TGCAGTGCTAGAGTGGACTTCCTTCACCGGGCGTACAATGAGCAGTTCTTC. This translates into CSARVDFLHRAYNEQFF.

This clonotype was observed at least ten times. The chain is built from TRBV5-1 and TRBJ1-2; 7 bases map to TRBD1. CDR1 is SGHRS and CDR2 is YFSETQ in the germline V gene. V shed 1 base and J 4 bases; nucleotides not matched to a gene: 7. The CDR3 spans 15 residues. CDR3 sequence (DNA): TGCGCCAGCAGCTTGAATGGACAGGAACTCTATGGCTACACCTTC. It yields the protein CASSLNGQELYGYTF.

This clonotype was picked up a small number of times. The chain employs TRBV6-5 and TRBJ2-5; 7 nucleotides match TRBD2. Germline loops: CDR1 MNHEY, CDR2 SVGAGI. CDR3 length equals 17 residues. Trimming at V came to 6 bases and at J to 5 bases, leaving 18 bases not matched to a gene. DNA of the CDR3: TGTGCCAGCAGAAACTTCCCATGGGGAGGGCCGGCGGAGACCCAGTACTTC. It translates to CASRNFPWGGPAETQYF.

The V call is TRBV10-3, the J call TRBJ2-7; D not resolved. V gave up 0 bases and J gave up 3 bases, with 3 bases separating them. Germline CDR1 and CDR2: ENHRY and SYGVKD. The CDR3 consists of 12 residues. Here the CDR3 reads CAISESGYEQYF. DNA for the CDR3: TGTGCCATCAGTGAGTCAGGCTACGAGCAGTACTTC.

This chain connects TRBV9 to TRBJ2-1; 9 positions agree with TRBD2. Germline V lookup: CDR1 SGDLS, CDR2 YYNGEE. Trimming removed 4 bases from V and 1 base from J; junction bases left unmatched: 12. The CDR3 contains 18 residues. The DNA of the CDR3 is TGTGCCAGCAGCTATGGGGTTAGCGGGGGTGGGTCCTACAATGAGCAGTTCTTC. It codes for CASSYGVSGGGSYNEQFF.

This clonotype was recorded many times. The chain employs TRBV20-1 and TRBJ2-1, with TRBD2 identical over 7 bases. The V and J ends lost 3 bases and 13 bases, in that order; junction bases with no gene match: 6. CDR3 size: 11 residues. Germline loops: CDR1 DFQATT, CDR2 SNEGSKA (reference sequence). The CDR3 is CSASGGEGQFF. CDR3 coding DNA: TGCAGTGCTAGTGGGGGGGAGGGACAGTTCTTC.

Only a few counts were recorded for this clonotype. The CDR3 protein is CSGHREFADTQYF. The CDR3 DNA is TGCAGTGGCCACCGGGAGTTTGCAGATACGCAGTATTTT. The genes are TRBV20-1 and TRBJ2-3; D possibly corresponds to TRBD2 (6 bases). Germline V gene data show CDR1 as DFQATT and CDR2 as SNEGSKA (reference sequence). The CDR3 totals 13 residues. V dropped 7 bases and J dropped 4 bases, with 15 bases sitting between them.

In its sample, this clonotype was seen many times. This sequence joins TRBV5-5 and TRBJ2-2; D not certain. V was pared by 3 bases and J by 3 bases, with 9 bases between. CDR3 size: 14 residues. Germline V gene lookup returns CDR1 SGHKS and CDR2 YYEKEE (reference sequence). The CDR3 DNA is TGTGCCAGCAGCTCTGGCTCTTACACCGGGGAGCTGTTTTTT. This codes for CASSSGSYTGELFF.

The count of this clonotype is one. J is TRBJ2-3 and V is TRBV5-6; TRBD1 is a possible D gene (6 bases). CDR3 length equals 16 residues. Germline assignment: CDR1 SGHDT and CDR2 YYEEEE. Trimming took 3 bases from V and 0 from J, leaving 14 bases between them. The CDR3 sequence is CASSSYRVPSTDTQYF. CDR3 nucleotides: TGTGCCAGCAGCTCCTACAGGGTTCCTAGCACAGATACGCAGTATTTT. Together with reference TRBV5-6 and TRBJ2-3, the CDR3 gives the full variable domain: DAGVTQSPTHLIKTRGQQVTLRCSPKSGHDTVSWYQQALGQGPQFIFQYYEEEERQRGNFPDRFSGHQFPNYSSELNVNALLLGDSALYLCASSSYRVPSTDTQYFGPGTRLTVL.

Written as DNA, the CDR3 is TGTGCCAGCAGCTGGACGGACAGTCTGGGCGGGGAGCTGTTTTTT. This translates into CASSWTDSLGGELFF. The V and J genes are TRBV5-5 and TRBJ2-2, with D maybe TRBD1 (6 bases). Germline CDR1 reads SGHKS; CDR2 reads YYEKEE (reference sequence). This CDR3 region has 15 residues. V lost 3 bases and J lost 7, with 16 bases in between. The full variable domain, rest sourced from reference TRBV5-5 and TRBJ2-2, is DAGVTQSPTHLIKTRGQQVTLRCSPISGHKSVSWYQQVLGQGPQFIFQYYEKEERGRGNFPDRFSARQFPNYSSELNVNALLLGDSALYLCASSWTDSLGGELFFGEGSRLTVL.

This clonotype was seen ten or more times. The V and J genes are TRBV10-3 and TRBJ2-3; a possible D gene is TRBD2 (5 bases). CDR3 length equals 13 residues. V lost 8 bases and J 6 bases, leaving 15 bases between the germline ends. Germline V gives CDR1 ENHRY, CDR2 SYGVKD. CDR3 sequence reads: CAIEGDTRDTQYF. The CDR3 nucleotides are TGTGCCATCGAGGGTGACACCCGGGATACGCAGTATTTT.

This clonotype has at least ten counts. The genes are TRBV29-1 and TRBJ2-5; D is perhaps TRBD1 or TRBD2 (7 bases each). The CDR3 covers 12 residues. Germline V CDR1 and CDR2: SQVTM, ANQGSEA. V lost 8 bases and J lost 0, with 10 bases in between. CDR3 in amino acids: CSSGTDQETQYF. The DNA of the CDR3 is TGCAGCAGCGGGACAGACCAAGAGACCCAGTACTTC. Complete variable domain (other parts from reference TRBV29-1 and TRBJ2-5): SAVISQKPSRDICQRGTSLTIQCQVDSQVTMMFWYRQQPGQSLTLIATANQGSEATYESGFVIDKFPISRPNLTFSTLTVSNMSPEDSSIYLCSSGTDQETQYFGPGTRLLVL.

This clonotype was detected many times. The gene calls are TRBV5-1 and TRBJ2-2, with unresolved D. The length of the CDR3 is 12 residues. Germline V gene lookup returns CDR1 SGHRS and CDR2 YFSETQ. Trimming stripped 0 bases from V and 10 bases from J, with 7 bases between. Here the CDR3 reads CASSLAPAELFF. The CDR3 nucleotides are TGCGCCAGCAGCTTGGCTCCCGCGGAGCTGTTTTTT.